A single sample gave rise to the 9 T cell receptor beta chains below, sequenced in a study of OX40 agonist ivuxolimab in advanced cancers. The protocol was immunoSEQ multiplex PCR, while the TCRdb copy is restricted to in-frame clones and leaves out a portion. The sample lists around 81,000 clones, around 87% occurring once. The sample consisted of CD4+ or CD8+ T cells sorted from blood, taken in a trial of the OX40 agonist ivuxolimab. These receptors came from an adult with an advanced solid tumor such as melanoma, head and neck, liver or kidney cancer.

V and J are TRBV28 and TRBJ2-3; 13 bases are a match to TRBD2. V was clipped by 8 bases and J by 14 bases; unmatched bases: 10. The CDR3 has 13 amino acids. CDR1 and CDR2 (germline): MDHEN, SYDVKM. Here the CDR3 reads CASWTSGSWGLYF. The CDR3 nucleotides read TGTGCCAGCTGGACTAGCGGGAGTTGGGGCCTGTATTTT.

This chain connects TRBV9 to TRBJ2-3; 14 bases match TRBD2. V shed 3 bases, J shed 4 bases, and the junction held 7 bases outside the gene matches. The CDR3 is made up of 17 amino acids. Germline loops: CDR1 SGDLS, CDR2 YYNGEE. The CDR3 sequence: CASSETSGRGFPDTQYF. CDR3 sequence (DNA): TGTGCCAGCAGCGAGACTAGCGGGAGGGGCTTCCCAGATACGCAGTATTTT.

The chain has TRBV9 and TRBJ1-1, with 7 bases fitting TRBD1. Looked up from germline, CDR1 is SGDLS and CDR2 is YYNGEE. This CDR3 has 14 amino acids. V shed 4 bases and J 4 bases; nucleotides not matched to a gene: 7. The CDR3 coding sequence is TGTGCCAGCAGCCCCCGGGACAGAGGCACTGAAGCTTTCTTT. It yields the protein CASSPRDRGTEAFF.

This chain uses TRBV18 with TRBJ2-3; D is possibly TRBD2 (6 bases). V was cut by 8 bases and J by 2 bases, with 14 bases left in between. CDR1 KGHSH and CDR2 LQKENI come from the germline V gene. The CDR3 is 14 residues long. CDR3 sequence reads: CASQLAHATDTQYF. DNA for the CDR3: TGTGCCAGCCAGCTAGCGCATGCCACAGATACGCAGTATTTT.

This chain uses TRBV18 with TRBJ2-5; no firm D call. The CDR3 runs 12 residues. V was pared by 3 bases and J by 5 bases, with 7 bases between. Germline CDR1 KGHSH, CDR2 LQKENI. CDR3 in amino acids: CASSPSWETQYF. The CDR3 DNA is TGTGCCAGCTCACCGAGTTGGGAGACCCAGTACTTC.

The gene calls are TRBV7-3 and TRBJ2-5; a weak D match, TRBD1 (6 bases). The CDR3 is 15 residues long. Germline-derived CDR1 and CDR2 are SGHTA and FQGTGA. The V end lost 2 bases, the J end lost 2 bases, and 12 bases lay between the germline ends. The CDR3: CASSLGQNQQETQYF. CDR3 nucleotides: TGTGCCAGCAGCTTAGGACAGAATCAACAAGAGACCCAGTACTTC.

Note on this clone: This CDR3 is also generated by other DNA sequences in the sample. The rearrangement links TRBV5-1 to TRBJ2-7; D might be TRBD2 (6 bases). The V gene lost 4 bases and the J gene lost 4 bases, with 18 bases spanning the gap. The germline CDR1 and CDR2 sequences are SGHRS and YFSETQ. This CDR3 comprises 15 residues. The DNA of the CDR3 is TGCGCCAGCAGCCCCTTGGGGGGAGGACGGTACGAGCAGTACTTC. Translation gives CASSPLGGGRYEQYF.

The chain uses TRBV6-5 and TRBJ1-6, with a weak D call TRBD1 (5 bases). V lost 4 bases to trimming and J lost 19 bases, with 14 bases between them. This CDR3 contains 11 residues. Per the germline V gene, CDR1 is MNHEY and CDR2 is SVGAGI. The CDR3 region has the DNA TGTGCCAGCAGTTCGACAGCCTCCAGACACTTT. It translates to CASSSTASRHF.

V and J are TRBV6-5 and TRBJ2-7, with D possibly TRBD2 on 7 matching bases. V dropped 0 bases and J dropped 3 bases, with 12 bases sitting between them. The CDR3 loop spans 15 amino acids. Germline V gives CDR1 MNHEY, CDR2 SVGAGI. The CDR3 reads CASSYSSGDNYEQYF. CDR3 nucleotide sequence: TGTGCCAGCAGTTACTCCAGCGGGGACAACTACGAGCAGTACTTC.